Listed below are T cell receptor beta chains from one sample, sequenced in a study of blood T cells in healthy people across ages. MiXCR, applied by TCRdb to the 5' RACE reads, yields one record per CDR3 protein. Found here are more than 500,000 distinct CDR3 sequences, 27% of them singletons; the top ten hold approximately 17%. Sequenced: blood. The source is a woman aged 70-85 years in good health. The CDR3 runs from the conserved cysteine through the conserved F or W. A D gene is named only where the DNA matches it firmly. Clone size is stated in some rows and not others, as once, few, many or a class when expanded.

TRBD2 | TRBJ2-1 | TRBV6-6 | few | TGTGCCAGCCTGGGACTAGCGGGGGCCTCGAATTACAATGAGCAGTTCTTC | CASLGLAGASNYNEQFF
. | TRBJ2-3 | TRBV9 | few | TGTGCCAGCAGCGTAGCTGGGGCCGAAGATACGCAGTATTTT | CASSVAGAEDTQYF
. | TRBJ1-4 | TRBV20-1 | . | TGCAGTGCTAACGGCCGGGGGGCAACTAATGAAAAACTGTTTTTT | CSANGRGATNEKLFF
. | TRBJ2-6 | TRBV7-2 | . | TGTGCCAGCAGCTTAAAGAGGGCAGGGAGTATTTCTGGGGCCAACGTCCTGACTTTC | CASSLKRAGSISGANVLTF
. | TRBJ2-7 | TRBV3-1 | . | TGTGCCAGCAGCGTGAGGGGTTACGAGCAGTACTTC | CASSVRGYEQYF
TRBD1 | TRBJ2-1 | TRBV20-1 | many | TGCAGTGCCCGGGGGGACAGGGGTACCTACAATGAGCAGTTCTTC | CSARGDRGTYNEQFF
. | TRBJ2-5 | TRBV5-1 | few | TGCGCCAGCAGCCCGGACCCCCAGAGTCAAGAGACCCAGTACTTC | CASSPDPQSQETQYF
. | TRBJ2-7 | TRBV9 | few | TGTGCCAGCAGCGTAGACCAGGCCAGCCAGGCTAAGCAGTACTTC | CASSVDQASQAKQYF
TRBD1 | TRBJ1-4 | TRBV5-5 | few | TGTGTCAGCAGTAGGTCAGGGGGCCTGAATGAAAAACTGTTTTTT | CVSSRSGGLNEKLFF
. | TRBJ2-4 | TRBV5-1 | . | TGCGCCAGCAGCTTGGATGTTAGCTCCTCATCCTTAGCCAAAAACATTCAGTACTTC | CASSLDVSSSSLAKNIQYF
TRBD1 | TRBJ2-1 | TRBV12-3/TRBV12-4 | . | TGTGCCAGCAGTTTGGTGACAGGGGGCATGGAGCAGTTCTTC | CASSLVTGGMEQFF
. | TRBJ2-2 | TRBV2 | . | TGTGCCAGCAGTGAAGCGCTCGGGGAGCTGTTTTTT | CASSEALGELFF
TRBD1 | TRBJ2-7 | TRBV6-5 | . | TGTGCCAGCAGTTACTCGAAGCAAGGACAGGGTCCCTACGAGCAGTACTTC | CASSYSKQGQGPYEQYF
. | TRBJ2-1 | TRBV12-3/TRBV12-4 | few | TGTGCCAGCCTTAATAGGGGCAGAGGAGGCGAGCAGTTCTTC | CASLNRGRGGEQFF
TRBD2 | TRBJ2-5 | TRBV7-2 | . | TGTGCCAGCAGCTTAGCTTCGCTAGCGGGGGGGGCCGGGGAGACCCAGTACTTC | CASSLASLAGGAGETQYF
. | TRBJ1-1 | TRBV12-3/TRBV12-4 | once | TGTGCCAGCAGTTTATTCCGGCAGTCCACTGAAGCTTTCTTT | CASSLFRQSTEAFF
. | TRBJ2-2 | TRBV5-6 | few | TGTGCCAGCAGCCGGATTCAGGGATCGGACACCGGGGAGCTGTTTTTT | CASSRIQGSDTGELFF